Below are 15 T cell receptor beta chains sequenced from a single sample in a study of T cell repertoires in cytomegalovirus infection. TCRdb passed the reads through MiXCR, listing each CDR3 protein once. Here the sample spans roughly 350,000 distinct CDR3 sequences, roughly 34% being singletons. No antigen has been identified for these receptors. The source material was cultured PBMCs, sampled from culture after CMV antigen stimulation. All receptors come from a human donor in good health (CMV status not recorded). Some clones in this sample may be carry-over from other donors' samples.

The genes are TRBV5-1 and TRBJ2-5, with D possibly being TRBD1 or TRBD2 (5 bases each). CDR1 SGHRS and CDR2 YFSETQ come from the germline V gene. There are 12 residues in the CDR3. The germline V and J ends were trimmed by 4 bases and 5 bases, with 9 bases remaining between them. CDR3 sequence (DNA): TGCGCCAGCAGCGTAGAGGGGGAGACCCAGTACTTC. This sequence encodes CASSVEGETQYF.

J is TRBJ2-1 and V is TRBV7-9, with D maybe TRBD2 (6 bases). The ends were cut back, 3 bases at V and 0 bases at J, with 9 bases in the middle. Germline-derived CDR1 and CDR2 are SEHNR and FQNEAQ (reference sequence). This CDR3 region has 15 residues. CDR3 loop: CASSFGGPSYNEQFF. The CDR3 bases are TGTGCCAGCAGCTTCGGGGGTCCCTCCTACAATGAGCAGTTCTTC. The full variable domain, in which reference TRBV7-9 and TRBJ2-1 provide the parts outside the CDR3, is DTGVSQNPRHKITKRGQNVTFRCDPISEHNRLYWYRQTLGQGPEFLTYFQNEAQLEKSRLLSDRFSAERPKGSFSTLEIQRTEQGDSAMYLCASSFGGPSYNEQFFGPGTRLTVL.

The CDR3 sequence: CASTPIAGGWSDNEQFF. DNA for the CDR3: TGTGCCAGCACCCCAATAGCGGGAGGATGGTCAGACAATGAGCAGTTCTTC. This chain uses TRBV6-6 with TRBJ2-1; 10 bases fit TRBD2. Trimming cost V 7 bases and J 5 bases; bases outside gene matches: 14. Germline CDR1 and CDR2: MNHNY and SVGAGI (reference sequence). The CDR3 length is 17 residues.

This clonotype came up once. The V call is TRBV12-3 or TRBV12-4, the J call TRBJ2-1, with TRBD2 matching 9 bases. V lost 2 bases, J lost 7 bases, and 9 bases stayed unmatched. The CDR3 totals 16 residues. CDR3 amino acids: CASSLIGLASLNEQFF. CDR3 in DNA: TGTGCCAGCAGTTTAATAGGACTAGCGTCGCTTAATGAGCAGTTCTTC.

This rearrangement joins TRBV3-1 to TRBJ1-5, with TRBD1 as a possible D gene (5 bases). Germline V gene lookup returns CDR1 LGHDT and CDR2 YNNKEL (reference sequence). The CDR3 extends over 16 amino acids. V gave up 1 base and J gave up 10 bases, with 20 bases separating them. The CDR3 nucleotides are TGTGCCAGCAGCCAAGGTGTCCAGGGCACAATCAGCCCCCAGCATTTT. This translates into CASSQGVQGTISPQHF.

The table lists this clonotype with many counts. This sequence joins TRBV6-2 or TRBV6-3 and TRBJ2-5; D perhaps matches TRBD2 (5 bases). The ends were cut back, 4 bases at V and 2 bases at J, with 8 bases in the middle. CDR1 and CDR2 from the germline V gene are MNHEY and SVGEGT. This CDR3 has 13 residues. The CDR3 sequence: CASSSREQETQYF. CDR3 in DNA: TGTGCCAGCAGTTCTCGGGAACAAGAGACCCAGTACTTC.

This clonotype has just a few counts. Here the CDR3 DNA reads TGCAGTGCTCTATGGACAGGGGGCACAGATACGCAGTATTTT. It translates to CSALWTGGTDTQYF. The chain is built from TRBV20-1 and TRBJ2-3; 9 bases align to TRBD1. Germline values: CDR1 DFQATT, CDR2 SNEGSKA (reference sequence). This CDR3 is 14 amino acids long. V shed 5 bases, J shed 1 base, and the junction held 4 bases outside the gene matches.

The CDR3: CASSQSTTGGGHNEQFF. CDR3 sequence (DNA): TGCGCCAGCAGTCAATCGACGACTGGAGGGGGCCACAATGAGCAGTTCTTC. The chain is built from TRBV23-1 and TRBJ2-1, with D perhaps TRBD1 (7 bases). TRBV23-1 is an ORF, with its function uncertain. V was cut by 0 bases and J by 5 bases, with 17 bases left in between. The CDR3 runs 17 residues.

The J gene is TRBJ2-2, the V gene TRBV6-2 or TRBV6-3; TRBD2 matches 8 bases. Per germline, CDR1 MNHEY and CDR2 SVGEGT. The CDR3 extends over 14 amino acids. CDR3 bases: TGTCCCACCAAGCGGGAGCTCCACACCGGGGAGCTGTTTTTT. Protein: CPTKRELHTGELFF.

This clonotype was detected only a few times. The rearrangement links TRBV5-4 to TRBJ1-2; 9 nucleotides line up with TRBD1. The junction had 6 bases not matched to a gene; V was cut back by 4 bases and J by 8 bases. CDR3 length: 13 amino acids. Per germline, CDR1 SGHNT and CDR2 YYREEE (reference sequence). CDR3 protein: CASSRDRVSGYTF. The CDR3 region has the DNA TGTGCCAGCAGCCGGGACAGGGTCTCGGGCTACACCTTC.

This clonotype was counted only a few times. The chain couples TRBV19 to TRBJ1-1; D uncertain. CDR1 LNHDA and CDR2 SQIVND come from the germline V gene (reference sequence). CDR3 length: 14 amino acids. V gave up 4 bases and J gave up 3 bases, with 12 bases separating them. The CDR3 is CASSTFPRDTEAFF. CDR3 DNA: TGTGCCAGTAGTACCTTCCCAAGGGACACTGAAGCTTTCTTT.

J is TRBJ2-2 and V is TRBV28; 12 bases are shared with TRBD2. Per germline, CDR1 MDHEN and CDR2 SYDVKM. J gave up 7 bases and V 3 bases, and 9 bases lay outside the gene matches. This CDR3 is 17 amino acids long. CDR3 sequence reads: CASSFASGRAGNGELFF. The CDR3 DNA reads TGTGCCAGCAGTTTCGCTAGCGGGAGGGCCGGTAACGGGGAGCTGTTTTTT.

This chain connects TRBV7-9 to TRBJ2-7, with TRBD2 matching over 8 bases. With V trimmed by 4 bases and J by 1 base, 9 bases remained unmatched. CDR1 is SEHNR, CDR2 FQNEAQ, per germline (reference sequence). The CDR3 loop spans 16 amino acids. In nucleotides, the CDR3 is TGTGCCAGCAGCTCAACGACTAGCGCCATGTCCTACGAGCAGTACGTC. The encoded protein is CASSSTTSAMSYEQYV.

The chain links TRBV7-9 to TRBJ2-7; D possibly corresponds to TRBD1 (5 bases). V shed 2 bases and J shed 5 bases, with 13 bases lying between them. Germline V gene sequence: CDR1 SEHNR, CDR2 FQNEAQ (reference sequence). The CDR3 sequence is 14 residues long. CDR3 amino acids: CASSLLTALHEQYV. CDR3 DNA sequence: TGTGCCAGCAGCTTACTGACAGCATTGCACGAGCAGTACGTC.

This clonotype was recorded a few times. V and J are TRBV6-2 or TRBV6-3 and TRBJ2-2; a weak D match, TRBD2 (6 bases). This CDR3 is built from 14 residues. Trimming cost V 2 bases and J 7 bases, with 11 bases left between them. Germline V gives CDR1 MNHEY, CDR2 SVGEGT. This CDR3 is CASSYLRDFGELFF. In nucleotides, the CDR3 is TGTGCCAGCAGTTACCTTCGGGACTTCGGGGAGCTGTTTTTT.